This record concerns one T cell receptor beta chain sequence. The antigen remains undetermined. These data belong to a study of T cell responses to AZD1222 COVID-19 vaccine. This table comes from immunoSEQ multiplex PCR, and its TCRdb copy is limited to in-frame clones, with some not included. Among under 200,000 clones listed, around 90% were seen once. Study findings and constraints: Most donors were white British and more were female, and clonal diversity was possibly underestimated. Close to half of all spike-specific TCRs reportedly target regions of the variants that are unmutated. Elevations in Spike-specific TCR breadth and depth followed administration of two AZD1222 doses.

Pooled together were second doses at about 4 or about 12 weeks. The germline gives CDR1 SGHRS, CDR2 YFSETQ. The length of the CDR3 is 13 residues. The V and J ends lost 0 bases and 5 bases respectively, with 8 bases between them. J is TRBJ1-1 and V is TRBV5-1; D is unclear. The sample in question was peripheral blood, obtained 28 days after the second AZD1222 dose. The TCR sequence derives from an adult who received the AZD1222 COVID-19 vaccine. The CDR3 nucleotides read TGCGCCAGCAGCTTGGAGCCGGGGACTGAAGCTTTCTTT. As protein: CASSLEPGTEAFF.